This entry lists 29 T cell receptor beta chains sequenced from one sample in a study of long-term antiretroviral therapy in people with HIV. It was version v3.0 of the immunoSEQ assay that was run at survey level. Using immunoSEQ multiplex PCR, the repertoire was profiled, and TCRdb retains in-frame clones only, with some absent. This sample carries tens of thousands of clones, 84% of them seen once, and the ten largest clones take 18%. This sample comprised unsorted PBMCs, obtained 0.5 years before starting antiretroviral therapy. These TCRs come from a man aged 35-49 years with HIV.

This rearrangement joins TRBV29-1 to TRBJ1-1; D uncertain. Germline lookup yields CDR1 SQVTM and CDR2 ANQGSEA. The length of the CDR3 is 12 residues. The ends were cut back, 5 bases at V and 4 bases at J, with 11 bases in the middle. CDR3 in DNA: TGCAGCGTTCAGCACGGAGGCACTGAAGCTTTCTTT. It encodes CSVQHGGTEAFF.

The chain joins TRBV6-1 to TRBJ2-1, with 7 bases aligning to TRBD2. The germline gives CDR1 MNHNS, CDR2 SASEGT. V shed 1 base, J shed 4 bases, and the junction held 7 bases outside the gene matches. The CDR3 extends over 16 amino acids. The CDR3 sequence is CASSEDGGEGYNEQFF. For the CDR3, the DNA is TGTGCCAGCAGTGAAGATGGGGGGGAGGGATACAATGAGCAGTTCTTC.

CDR3: CASSVGRLTGGNTIYF. CDR3 DNA sequence: TGTGCCAGCAGCGTAGGACGGTTAACGGGTGGAAACACCATATATTTT. This rearrangement joins TRBV11-2 to TRBJ1-3; D is unresolved. CDR1 and CDR2 from the germline V gene are SGHAT and FQNNGV. Trimming pared 5 bases from V and 3 bases from J, leaving 17 bases between. The CDR3 is 16 amino acids.

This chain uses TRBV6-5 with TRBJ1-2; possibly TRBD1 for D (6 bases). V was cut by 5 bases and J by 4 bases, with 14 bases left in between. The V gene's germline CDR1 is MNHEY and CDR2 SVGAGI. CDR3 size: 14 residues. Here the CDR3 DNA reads TGTGCCAGCAGTCAGATAACAGGGTCCTATGGCTACACCTTC. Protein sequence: CASSQITGSYGYTF.

The CDR3 spells CASSPDRAQDYGYTF. For the CDR3, the DNA is TGCGCCAGCAGCCCCGACAGGGCGCAGGACTATGGCTACACCTTC. The chain carries TRBV4-3 and TRBJ1-2; 7 bases map to TRBD1. CDR1 and CDR2 from the germline V gene are LGHNA and YSLEER. This CDR3 has 15 residues. Trimming took 4 bases from V and 3 from J; bases not matched to a gene: 8.

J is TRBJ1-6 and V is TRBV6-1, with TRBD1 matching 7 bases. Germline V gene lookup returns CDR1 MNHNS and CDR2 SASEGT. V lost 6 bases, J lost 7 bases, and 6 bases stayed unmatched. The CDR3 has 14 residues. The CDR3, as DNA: TGTGCCAGCAGCGCAGGGACAGACAATTCACCCCTCCACTTT. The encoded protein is CASSAGTDNSPLHF.

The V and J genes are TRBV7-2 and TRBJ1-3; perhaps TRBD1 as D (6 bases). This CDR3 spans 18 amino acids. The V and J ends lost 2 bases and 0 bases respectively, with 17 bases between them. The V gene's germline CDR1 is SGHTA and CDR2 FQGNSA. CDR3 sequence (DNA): TGTGCCAGCAGCTTAAATGGGGCAGGGGATAGCTCTGGAAACACCATATATTTT. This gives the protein CASSLNGAGDSSGNTIYF. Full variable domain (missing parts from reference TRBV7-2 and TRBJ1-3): GAGVSQSPSNKVTEKGKDVELRCDPISGHTALYWYRQSLGQGLEFLIYFQGNSAPDKSGLPSDRFSAERTGGSVSTLTIQRTQQEDSAVYLCASSLNGAGDSSGNTIYFGEGSWLTVV.

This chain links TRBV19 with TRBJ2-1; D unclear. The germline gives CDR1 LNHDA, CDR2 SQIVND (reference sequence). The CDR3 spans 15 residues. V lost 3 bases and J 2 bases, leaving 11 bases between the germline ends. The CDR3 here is CASSMTVIAYNEQFF. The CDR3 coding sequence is TGTGCCAGTAGTATGACGGTAATTGCCTACAATGAGCAGTTCTTC. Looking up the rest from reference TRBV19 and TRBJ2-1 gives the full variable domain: DGGITQSPKYLFRKEGQNVTLSCEQNLNHDAMYWYRQDPGQGLRLIYYSQIVNDFQKGDIAEGYSVSREKKESFPLTVTSAQKNPTAFYLCASSMTVIAYNEQFFGPGTRLTVL.

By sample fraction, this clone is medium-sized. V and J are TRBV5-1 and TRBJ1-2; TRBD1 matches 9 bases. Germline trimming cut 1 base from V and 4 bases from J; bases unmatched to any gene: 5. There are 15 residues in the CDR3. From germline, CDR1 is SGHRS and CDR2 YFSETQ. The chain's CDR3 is CASSLLGTGFYGYTF. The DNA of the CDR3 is TGCGCCAGCAGCTTGTTGGGGACAGGGTTCTATGGCTACACCTTC.

This chain's CDR3 is CASSSYPGTGHYNEQFF. The CDR3 DNA follows: TGTGCCAGCAGCTCCTATCCCGGGACAGGTCACTACAATGAGCAGTTCTTC. This chain joins TRBV5-6 and TRBJ2-1; 8 bases agree with TRBD1. Germline V gene lookup returns CDR1 SGHDT and CDR2 YYEEEE. Losses at the gene ends were 3 bases for V and 3 bases for J; bases not matched to a gene: 11. The CDR3 length is 17 residues.

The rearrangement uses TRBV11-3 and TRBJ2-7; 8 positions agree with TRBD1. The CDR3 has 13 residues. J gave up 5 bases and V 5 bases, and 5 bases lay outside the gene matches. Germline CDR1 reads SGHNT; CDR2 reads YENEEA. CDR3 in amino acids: CASSLGTGDEQYF. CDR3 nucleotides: TGTGCCAGCAGCCTCGGGACAGGAGACGAGCAGTACTTC.

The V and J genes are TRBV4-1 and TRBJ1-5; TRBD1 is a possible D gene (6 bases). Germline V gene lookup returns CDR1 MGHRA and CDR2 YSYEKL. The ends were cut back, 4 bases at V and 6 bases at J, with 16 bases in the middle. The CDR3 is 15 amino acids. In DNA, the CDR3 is TGCGCCAGCAGCCCTAATGGGGGGGCAAGTCAGCCCCAGCATTTT. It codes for CASSPNGGASQPQHF.

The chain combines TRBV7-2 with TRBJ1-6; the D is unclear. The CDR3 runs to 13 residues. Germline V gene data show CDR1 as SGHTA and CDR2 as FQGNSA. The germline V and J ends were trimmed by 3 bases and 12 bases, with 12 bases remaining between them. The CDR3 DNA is TGTGCCAGCAGCTTCTCCGGGTTAAAACCCCTCCACTTT. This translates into CASSFSGLKPLHF.

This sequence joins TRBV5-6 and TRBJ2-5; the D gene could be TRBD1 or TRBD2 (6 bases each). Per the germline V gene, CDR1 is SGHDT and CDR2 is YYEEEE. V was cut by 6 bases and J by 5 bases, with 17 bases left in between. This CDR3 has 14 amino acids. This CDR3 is CASTWAGRGETQYF. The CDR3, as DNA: TGTGCCAGCACCTGGGCGGGAAGGGGGGAGACCCAGTACTTC.

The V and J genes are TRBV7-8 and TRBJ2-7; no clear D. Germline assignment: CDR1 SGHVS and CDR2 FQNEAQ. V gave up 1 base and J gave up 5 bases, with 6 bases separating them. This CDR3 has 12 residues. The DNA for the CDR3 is TGTGCCAGCAGCTTAGAAGACCACGAGCAGTACTTC. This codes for CASSLEDHEQYF.

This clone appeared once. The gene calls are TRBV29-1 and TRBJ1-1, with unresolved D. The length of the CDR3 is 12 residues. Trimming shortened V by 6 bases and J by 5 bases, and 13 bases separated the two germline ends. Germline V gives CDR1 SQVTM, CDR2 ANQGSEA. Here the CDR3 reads CSVERIGTEAFF. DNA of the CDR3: TGCAGCGTGGAAAGAATCGGGACTGAAGCTTTCTTT.

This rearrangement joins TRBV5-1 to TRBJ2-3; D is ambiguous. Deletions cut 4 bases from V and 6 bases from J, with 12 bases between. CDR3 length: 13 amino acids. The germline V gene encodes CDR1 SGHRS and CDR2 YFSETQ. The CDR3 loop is CASSLTLGDTQYF. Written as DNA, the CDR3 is TGCGCCAGCAGCCTGACCCTAGGCGATACGCAGTATTTT.

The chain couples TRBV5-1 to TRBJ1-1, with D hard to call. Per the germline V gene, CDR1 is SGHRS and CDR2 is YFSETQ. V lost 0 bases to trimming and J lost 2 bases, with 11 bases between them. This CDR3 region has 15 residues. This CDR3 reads CASSLERTPNTEAFF. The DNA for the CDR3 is TGCGCCAGCAGCTTGGAACGAACCCCCAACACTGAAGCTTTCTTT.

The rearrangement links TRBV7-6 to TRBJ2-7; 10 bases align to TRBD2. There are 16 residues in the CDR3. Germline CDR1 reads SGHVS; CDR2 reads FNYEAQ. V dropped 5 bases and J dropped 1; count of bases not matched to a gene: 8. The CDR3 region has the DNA TGTGCCAGCAGCGTGTCTAGCGGGGGCTTTTCCTACGAGCAGTACTTC. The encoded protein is CASSVSSGGFSYEQYF. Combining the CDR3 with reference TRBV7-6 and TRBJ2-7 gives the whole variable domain GAGVSQSPRYKVTKRGQDVALRCDPISGHVSLYWYRQALGQGPEFLTYFNYEAQQDKSGLPNDRFSAERPEGSISTLTIQRTEQRDSAMYRCASSVSSGGFSYEQYFGPGTRLTVT.

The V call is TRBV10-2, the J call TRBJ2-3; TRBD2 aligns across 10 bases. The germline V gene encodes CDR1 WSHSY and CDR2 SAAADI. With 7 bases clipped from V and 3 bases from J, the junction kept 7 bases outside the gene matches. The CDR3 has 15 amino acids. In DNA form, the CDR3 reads TGCGCCAGCACGAGCGGGGGGGCCTTGACAGATACGCAGTATTTT. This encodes CASTSGGALTDTQYF.

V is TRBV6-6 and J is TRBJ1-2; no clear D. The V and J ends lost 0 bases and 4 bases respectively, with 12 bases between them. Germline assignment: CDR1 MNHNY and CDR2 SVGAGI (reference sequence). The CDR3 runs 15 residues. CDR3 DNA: TGTGCCAGCAGTTACTCGGGCAGGCTCTCCTATGGCTACACCTTC. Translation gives CASSYSGRLSYGYTF.

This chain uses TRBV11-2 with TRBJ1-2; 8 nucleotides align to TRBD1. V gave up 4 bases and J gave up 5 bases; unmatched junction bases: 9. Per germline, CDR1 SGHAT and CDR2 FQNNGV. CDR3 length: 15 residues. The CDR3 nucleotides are TGTGCCAGCAGCTCCCTCAGGGGGCAGGTGTATGGCTACACCTTC. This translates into CASSSLRGQVYGYTF.

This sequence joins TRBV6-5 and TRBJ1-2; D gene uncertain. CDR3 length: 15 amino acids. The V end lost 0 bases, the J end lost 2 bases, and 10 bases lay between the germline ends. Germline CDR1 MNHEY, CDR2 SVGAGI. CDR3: CASSYSARTNYGYTF. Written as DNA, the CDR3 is TGTGCCAGCAGTTACTCGGCGAGGACCAACTATGGCTACACCTTC.

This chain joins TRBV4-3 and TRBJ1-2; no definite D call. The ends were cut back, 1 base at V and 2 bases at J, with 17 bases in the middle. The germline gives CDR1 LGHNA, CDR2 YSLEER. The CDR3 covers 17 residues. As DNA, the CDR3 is TGCGCCAGCAGCCAAGCTTATCACCGAGGAGCGAACTATGGCTACACCTTC. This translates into CASSQAYHRGANYGYTF.

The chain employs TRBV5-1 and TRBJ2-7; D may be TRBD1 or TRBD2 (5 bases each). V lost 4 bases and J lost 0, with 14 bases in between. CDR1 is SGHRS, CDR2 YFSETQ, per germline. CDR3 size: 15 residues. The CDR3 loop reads CASSGTGTSSYEQYF. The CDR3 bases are TGCGCCAGCAGCGGTACCGGGACCTCCTCCTACGAGCAGTACTTC.

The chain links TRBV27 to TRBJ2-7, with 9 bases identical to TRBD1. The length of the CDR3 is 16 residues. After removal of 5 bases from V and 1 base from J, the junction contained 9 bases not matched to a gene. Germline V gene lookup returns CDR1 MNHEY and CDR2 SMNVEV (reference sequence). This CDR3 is CASSPQYRGRSYEQYF. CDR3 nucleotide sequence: TGTGCCAGCAGTCCCCAATACAGGGGGCGATCCTACGAGCAGTACTTC.

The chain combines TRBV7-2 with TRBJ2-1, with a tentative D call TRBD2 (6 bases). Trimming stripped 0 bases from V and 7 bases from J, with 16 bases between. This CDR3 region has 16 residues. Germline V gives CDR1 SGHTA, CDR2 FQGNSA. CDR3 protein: CASSLAGGAGWNEQFF. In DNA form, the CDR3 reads TGTGCCAGCAGCTTAGCCGGAGGGGCTGGGTGGAATGAGCAGTTCTTC.

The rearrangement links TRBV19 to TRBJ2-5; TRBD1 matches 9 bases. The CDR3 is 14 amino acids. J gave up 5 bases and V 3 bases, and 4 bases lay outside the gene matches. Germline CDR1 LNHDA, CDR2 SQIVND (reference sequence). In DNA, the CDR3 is TGTGCCAGTAGTATTAGGGGACAGGGTGAGACCCAGTACTTC. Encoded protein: CASSIRGQGETQYF.

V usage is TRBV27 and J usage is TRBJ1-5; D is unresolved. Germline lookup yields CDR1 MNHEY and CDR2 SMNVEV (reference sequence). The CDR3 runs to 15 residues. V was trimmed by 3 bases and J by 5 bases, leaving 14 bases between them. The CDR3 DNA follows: TGTGCCAGCAGTTTGTCGTCCGTCACCTATCAGCCCCAGCATTTT. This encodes CASSLSSVTYQPQHF.